This is a list of T cell receptor beta chains from one sample in a study of blood T cells in healthy people across ages. Using its own MiXCR run on the 5' RACE reads, TCRdb lists one record per CDR3 protein. The data contain around 2 million distinct CDR3 sequences, about two fifths of them seen just once; the ten biggest clones take up 23%. Material: blood. The receptors stem from a human donor in good health. CDR3s include the opening cysteine and the closing phenylalanine or tryptophan. Fields, in order: CDR3 length, D gene, J gene, clone size, V gene, CDR3 protein, CDR3 DNA. D genes are given only for firm matches. Clone sizes are given selectively: once, few, many, or a class where the clone is expanded.

len: 11
d_gene: .
j_gene: TRBJ2-3
abundance: many
v_gene: TRBV7-2
CDR3aa: CASSSGQWQYF
CDR3nt: TGTGCCAGCAGCTCTGGACAGTGGCAGTATTTT

len: 12
d_gene: .
j_gene: TRBJ1-2
abundance: .
v_gene: TRBV19
CDR3aa: CASAGVNYGYTF
CDR3nt: TGTGCCAGTGCAGGGGTAAACTATGGCTACACCTTC

len: 16
d_gene: .
j_gene: TRBJ2-6
abundance: few
v_gene: TRBV9
CDR3aa: CASSPPGQTGANVLTF
CDR3nt: TGTGCCAGCAGCCCCCCCGGACAAACTGGGGCCAACGTCCTGACTTTC

len: 14
d_gene: .
j_gene: TRBJ2-2
abundance: .
v_gene: TRBV20-1
CDR3aa: CSARDFKDTGELFF
CDR3nt: TGCAGTGCTAGAGATTTTAAGGATACCGGGGAGCTGTTTTTT

len: 13
d_gene: .
j_gene: TRBJ1-2
abundance: .
v_gene: TRBV20-1
CDR3aa: CSAPVVGNYGYTF
CDR3nt: TGCAGTGCACCCGTCGTAGGGAACTATGGCTACACCTTC

len: 13
d_gene: TRBD2
j_gene: TRBJ2-1
abundance: few
v_gene: TRBV20-1
CDR3aa: CSASTSGAGEQFF
CDR3nt: TGCAGTGCTTCGACTAGCGGGGCTGGTGAGCAGTTCTTC

len: 16
d_gene: .
j_gene: TRBJ2-7
abundance: many
v_gene: TRBV27
CDR3aa: CASSLSQEDSRYEQYF
CDR3nt: TGTGCCAGCAGTTTATCACAGGAGGACAGTAGATACGAGCAGTACTTC

len: 14
d_gene: TRBD1
j_gene: TRBJ2-4
abundance: few
v_gene: TRBV7-2
CDR3aa: CASSPLLGQRIQYF
CDR3nt: TGTGCCAGCAGCCCCCTCCTGGGACAGCGAATTCAGTACTTC

len: 15
d_gene: TRBD1
j_gene: TRBJ1-3
abundance: .
v_gene: TRBV7-9
CDR3aa: CASSPTGDTGNAIYF
CDR3nt: TGTGCCAGCAGCCCAACAGGGGATACTGGAAACGCCATATATTTT

len: 13
d_gene: .
j_gene: TRBJ2-1
abundance: many
v_gene: TRBV7-2
CDR3aa: CASSLTVDNEQFF
CDR3nt: TGTGCCAGCAGCTTAACAGTAGACAATGAGCAGTTCTTC

len: 16
d_gene: .
j_gene: TRBJ2-7
abundance: few
v_gene: TRBV20-1
CDR3aa: CSARVSLGPNSYEQYF
CDR3nt: TGCAGTGCTAGAGTGAGTTTGGGCCCGAATAGCTACGAGCAGTACTTC

len: 15
d_gene: .
j_gene: TRBJ2-7
abundance: few
v_gene: TRBV7-2
CDR3aa: CASSRRSGEAYEQYF
CDR3nt: TGTGCCAGCAGCCGAAGGTCAGGAGAAGCTTACGAGCAGTACTTC

len: 16
d_gene: .
j_gene: TRBJ1-2
abundance: few
v_gene: TRBV6-1
CDR3aa: CASSEGVDTRAYGYTF
CDR3nt: TGTGCCAGCAGTGAAGGGGTGGACACGCGGGCTTATGGCTACACCTTC

len: 13
d_gene: TRBD2
j_gene: TRBJ2-7
abundance: .
v_gene: TRBV20-1
CDR3aa: CSAGNRLAYEQYF
CDR3nt: TGCAGTGCCGGAAACCGACTAGCGTACGAGCAGTACTTC

len: 13
d_gene: .
j_gene: TRBJ1-2
abundance: .
v_gene: TRBV29-1
CDR3aa: CSVKRAFNYGYTF
CDR3nt: TGCAGCGTTAAACGGGCCTTTAACTATGGCTACACCTTC

len: 16
d_gene: TRBD2
j_gene: TRBJ2-1
abundance: .
v_gene: TRBV6-5
CDR3aa: CASTPQAGVFYNEQFF
CDR3nt: TGTGCCAGCACTCCCCAAGCGGGGGTTTTCTACAATGAGCAGTTCTTC

len: 14
d_gene: .
j_gene: TRBJ1-4
abundance: .
v_gene: TRBV4-2
CDR3aa: CASSQDRNNEKLFF
CDR3nt: TGTGCCAGCAGCCAAGACAGGAATAATGAAAAACTGTTTTTT

len: 15
d_gene: .
j_gene: TRBJ2-5
abundance: few
v_gene: TRBV7-8
CDR3aa: CASSHSRGLKETQYF
CDR3nt: TGTGCCAGCAGCCACTCTCGGGGACTCAAGGAGACCCAGTACTTC

len: 12
d_gene: .
j_gene: TRBJ2-1
abundance: few
v_gene: TRBV6-2/TRBV6-3
CDR3aa: CASRLPRGEQFF
CDR3nt: TGTGCCAGCAGGCTACCGCGGGGTGAGCAGTTCTTC

len: 15
d_gene: TRBD2
j_gene: TRBJ2-3
abundance: few
v_gene: TRBV7-2
CDR3aa: CASSLFREGTDTQYF
CDR3nt: TGTGCCAGCAGCTTATTTCGGGAGGGAACAGATACGCAGTATTTT

len: 15
d_gene: TRBD1
j_gene: TRBJ2-7
abundance: .
v_gene: TRBV7-2
CDR3aa: CASSSRQGTPYEQYF
CDR3nt: TGTGCCAGCAGCTCACGACAGGGAACTCCCTACGAGCAGTACTTC

len: 14
d_gene: TRBD1
j_gene: TRBJ2-7
abundance: .
v_gene: TRBV11-2
CDR3aa: CASSSGQGFHEQYF
CDR3nt: TGTGCCAGCAGCTCCGGACAGGGATTCCACGAGCAGTACTTC

len: 14
d_gene: .
j_gene: TRBJ2-5
abundance: few
v_gene: TRBV6-6
CDR3aa: CASSPNRVRETQYF
CDR3nt: TGTGCCAGCAGTCCTAACAGGGTTAGGGAGACCCAGTACTTC

len: 13
d_gene: .
j_gene: TRBJ2-7
abundance: .
v_gene: TRBV27
CDR3aa: CASKPPSSYEQYF
CDR3nt: TGTGCCAGCAAACCACCAAGCTCCTACGAGCAGTACTTC

len: 16
d_gene: TRBD1
j_gene: TRBJ2-7
abundance: few
v_gene: TRBV27
CDR3aa: CASKTLRGTGTDEQYF
CDR3nt: TGTGCCAGCAAAACCCTCCGAGGGACAGGGACCGACGAGCAGTACTTC

len: 14
d_gene: TRBD1
j_gene: TRBJ1-4
abundance: few
v_gene: TRBV11-2
CDR3aa: CASSQGQGIEKLFF
CDR3nt: TGTGCCAGCAGCCAGGGACAGGGGATTGAAAAACTGTTTTTT

len: 16
d_gene: .
j_gene: TRBJ2-3
abundance: .
v_gene: TRBV29-1
CDR3aa: CSVTGATAGGTDTQYF
CDR3nt: TGCAGCGTTACAGGAGCGACAGCAGGAGGAACAGATACGCAGTATTTT

len: 12
d_gene: .
j_gene: TRBJ1-1
abundance: few
v_gene: TRBV27
CDR3aa: CASIGGGTEAFF
CDR3nt: TGTGCCAGCATTGGGGGAGGAACTGAAGCTTTCTTT

len: 18
d_gene: TRBD1
j_gene: TRBJ2-1
abundance: few
v_gene: TRBV5-1
CDR3aa: CASSLATGTGGGYNEQFF
CDR3nt: TGCGCCAGCAGCTTGGCTACCGGGACAGGGGGCGGCTACAATGAGCAGTTCTTC

len: 15
d_gene: .
j_gene: TRBJ2-7
abundance: few
v_gene: TRBV20-1
CDR3aa: CSASLRSRGSYEQYF
CDR3nt: TGCAGTGCTTCCCTCAGGTCTAGGGGTTCCTACGAGCAGTACTTC

len: 13
d_gene: .
j_gene: TRBJ1-1
abundance: .
v_gene: TRBV10-3
CDR3aa: CAISEQWGTEAFF
CDR3nt: TGTGCCATCAGTGAGCAGTGGGGCACTGAAGCTTTCTTT

len: 14
d_gene: TRBD2
j_gene: TRBJ2-5
abundance: many
v_gene: TRBV7-2
CDR3aa: CASSLLAGVETQYF
CDR3nt: TGTGCCAGCAGCTTACTAGCGGGGGTGGAGACCCAGTACTTC

len: 12
d_gene: .
j_gene: TRBJ2-1
abundance: .
v_gene: TRBV10-3
CDR3aa: CAISRDIREQFF
CDR3nt: TGTGCCATCAGTCGGGACATCCGTGAGCAGTTCTTC

len: 15
d_gene: .
j_gene: TRBJ2-7
abundance: few
v_gene: TRBV24-1
CDR3aa: CATSDPTTGAYEQYF
CDR3nt: TGTGCCACCAGTGATCCGACCACCGGGGCCTACGAGCAGTACTTC

len: 13
d_gene: .
j_gene: TRBJ2-5
abundance: .
v_gene: TRBV29-1
CDR3aa: CSVDAGVGETQYF
CDR3nt: TGCAGCGTTGATGCAGGGGTGGGAGAGACCCAGTACTTC

len: 13
d_gene: TRBD1
j_gene: TRBJ1-2
abundance: few
v_gene: TRBV20-1
CDR3aa: CSAPPGQNYGYTF
CDR3nt: TGCAGTGCCCCACCGGGACAGAATTATGGCTACACCTTC

len: 11
d_gene: .
j_gene: TRBJ1-1
abundance: .
v_gene: TRBV12-3/TRBV12-4
CDR3aa: CASSLDFRAFF
CDR3nt: TGTGCCAGCAGTTTGGACTTCCGAGCTTTCTTT

len: 14
d_gene: TRBD1
j_gene: TRBJ2-5
abundance: few
v_gene: TRBV20-1
CDR3aa: CSADSGGLQETQYF
CDR3nt: TGCAGTGCAGATTCAGGGGGTCTTCAAGAGACCCAGTACTTC

len: 17
d_gene: TRBD2
j_gene: TRBJ2-1
abundance: few
v_gene: TRBV20-1
CDR3aa: CSAGTSGARGSYNEQFF
CDR3nt: TGCAGTGCTGGGACTAGCGGGGCGAGGGGCTCCTACAATGAGCAGTTCTTC

len: 16
d_gene: .
j_gene: TRBJ1-2
abundance: .
v_gene: TRBV5-5
CDR3aa: CASSAKRGAVDYGYTF
CDR3nt: TGTGCCAGCAGCGCAAAGCGGGGGGCAGTAGACTATGGCTACACCTTC

len: 16
d_gene: .
j_gene: TRBJ2-6
abundance: few
v_gene: TRBV4-1
CDR3aa: CASSLPRAQGANVLTF
CDR3nt: TGCGCCAGCAGCCTCCCTCGGGCGCAAGGGGCCAACGTCCTGACTTTC

len: 15
d_gene: .
j_gene: TRBJ2-1
abundance: few
v_gene: TRBV28
CDR3aa: CASSFDSPGGDEQFF
CDR3nt: TGTGCCAGCAGTTTTGACTCCCCCGGGGGTGATGAGCAGTTCTTC

len: 14
d_gene: TRBD1
j_gene: TRBJ2-5
abundance: .
v_gene: TRBV6-2/TRBV6-3
CDR3aa: CASTYRGLKETQYF
CDR3nt: TGTGCCAGCACTTACAGGGGGCTGAAAGAGACCCAGTACTTC

len: 15
d_gene: TRBD1
j_gene: TRBJ2-7
abundance: .
v_gene: TRBV5-1
CDR3aa: CASSPSSDREYEQYF
CDR3nt: TGCGCCAGCAGCCCCTCTTCGGACAGGGAGTACGAGCAGTACTTC

len: 16
d_gene: .
j_gene: TRBJ2-1
abundance: .
v_gene: TRBV6-1
CDR3aa: CASKISRASSYNEQFF
CDR3nt: TGTGCCAGCAAGATCTCCAGGGCTAGCTCCTACAATGAGCAGTTCTTC

len: 15
d_gene: .
j_gene: TRBJ2-7
abundance: few
v_gene: TRBV7-6
CDR3aa: CASSIGGGGAYEQYF
CDR3nt: TGTGCCAGCAGCATAGGGGGCGGGGGAGCCTACGAGCAGTACTTC

len: 14
d_gene: .
j_gene: TRBJ1-6
abundance: few
v_gene: TRBV7-9
CDR3aa: CASQDGSYNSPLHF
CDR3nt: TGTGCCAGCCAGGATGGCTCCTATAATTCACCCCTCCACTTT

len: 14
d_gene: .
j_gene: TRBJ1-1
abundance: .
v_gene: TRBV4-3
CDR3aa: CASSQELRSTEAFF
CDR3nt: TGCGCCAGCAGCCAAGAACTAAGGAGCACTGAAGCTTTCTTT

len: 15
d_gene: TRBD1
j_gene: TRBJ2-5
abundance: .
v_gene: TRBV24-1
CDR3aa: CATSDRRTGEETQYF
CDR3nt: TGTGCCACCAGTGACCGAAGGACAGGGGAGGAGACCCAGTACTTC

len: 14
d_gene: TRBD1
j_gene: TRBJ1-2
abundance: few
v_gene: TRBV15
CDR3aa: CATSRAGTGYGYTF
CDR3nt: TGTGCCACCAGCAGAGCCGGGACAGGCTATGGCTACACCTTC

len: 15
d_gene: .
j_gene: TRBJ1-5
abundance: once
v_gene: TRBV7-6
CDR3aa: CASSFRQHSNQPPHF
CDR3nt: TGTGCCAGCAGCTTTAGACAGCATAGCAATCAGCCCCCGCATTTT

len: 13
d_gene: .
j_gene: TRBJ1-1
abundance: .
v_gene: TRBV20-1
CDR3aa: CSATPDMNTEAFF
CDR3nt: TGCAGTGCTACCCCAGACATGAACACTGAAGCTTTCTTT

len: 17
d_gene: TRBD2
j_gene: TRBJ2-3
abundance: few
v_gene: TRBV4-2
CDR3aa: CASSQDRRGGNTDTQYF
CDR3nt: TGTGCCAGCAGCCAAGATCGTCGCGGGGGGAACACAGATACGCAGTATTTT

len: 14
d_gene: .
j_gene: TRBJ1-5
abundance: .
v_gene: TRBV6-6
CDR3aa: CASSYRDGNQPQHF
CDR3nt: TGTGCCAGCAGTTACCGGGATGGCAATCAGCCCCAGCATTTT

len: 14
d_gene: .
j_gene: TRBJ2-3
abundance: .
v_gene: TRBV20-1
CDR3aa: CSAPRGVNTDTQYF
CDR3nt: TGCAGTGCTCCGAGGGGAGTTAACACAGATACGCAGTATTTT